This passage covers 12 T cell receptor beta chains from one sample sequenced in a study of T cells after yellow fever vaccination. TCRdb itself ran the 5' RACE reads through MiXCR, one entry per CDR3 protein. Among some 120,000 distinct CDR3 sequences, 8.4% were seen once, and the ten largest hold 25%. The sequences come from CD8+ T cells sorted from PBMCs, collected 45 days after the yellow fever booster vaccination. The receptor set was obtained from a man aged 30-40 years who received the YFV17D yellow fever vaccine.

In this sample, this clonotype turned up many times. The CDR3 spells CASSLSNPGLQETQYF. The CDR3 region has the DNA TGTGCCAGCAGTTTATCGAATCCGGGACTGCAAGAGACCCAGTACTTC. This rearrangement joins TRBV27 to TRBJ2-5, with a weak D call TRBD2 (6 bases). Germline V gene data show CDR1 as MNHEY and CDR2 as SMNVEV (reference sequence). The CDR3 totals 16 residues. The germline V and J ends were trimmed by 0 bases and 2 bases, with 13 bases remaining between them.

Many counts were recorded for this clonotype. The chain employs TRBV9 and TRBJ1-4; TRBD1 matches 7 bases. Germline V gives CDR1 SGDLS, CDR2 YYNGEE. Unmatched junction bases numbered 13, after V lost 3 bases and J lost 8 bases. The CDR3 runs to 16 residues. The CDR3 protein is CASSGRQGGSLEKLFF. The CDR3 DNA follows: TGTGCCAGCAGCGGACGACAGGGCGGAAGTTTGGAAAAACTGTTTTTT.

The V gene is TRBV7-6, the J gene TRBJ2-5, with a possible D match to TRBD1 (6 bases). This CDR3 spans 16 amino acids. Trimming stripped 5 bases from V and 4 bases from J, with 20 bases between. Germline CDR1 reads SGHVS; CDR2 reads FNYEAQ. In DNA, the CDR3 is TGTGCCAGCAGCATAAAAGACGCGACAGGCGGAGAGACCCAGTACTTC. Its protein is CASSIKDATGGETQYF.

This clonotype was picked up many times. CDR3 coding DNA: TGTGCCAGCAGTTTCGTCGTGGGACGCAATCAGCCCCAGCATTTT. Translation gives CASSFVVGRNQPQHF. This chain connects TRBV12-3 or TRBV12-4 to TRBJ1-5; D perhaps matches TRBD1 (5 bases). The ends were cut back, 3 bases at V and 2 bases at J, with 11 bases in the middle. The CDR3 contains 15 residues.

This clonotype occurred many times. The chain has TRBV11-2 and TRBJ2-5; the D gene is possibly TRBD1 (5 bases). CDR1 SGHAT and CDR2 FQNNGV come from the germline V gene. Trimming removed 2 bases at V and 2 bases at J, with 15 bases between. The CDR3 runs to 16 residues. The CDR3 sequence is CASSLNPGIMQETQYF. CDR3 coding DNA: TGTGCCAGCAGCTTAAATCCAGGGATTATGCAAGAGACCCAGTACTTC.

Only a few counts were recorded for this clonotype. The rearrangement uses TRBV14 and TRBJ2-7, with 7 bases fitting TRBD2. V shed 2 bases, J shed 5 bases, and the junction held 9 bases outside the gene matches. Germline loops: CDR1 SGHDN, CDR2 FVKESK. This CDR3 comprises 15 residues. The CDR3 DNA reads TGTGCCAGCAGCCAACTAGGCGCGGGAGTCGACGAGCAGTACTTC. It is translated as CASSQLGAGVDEQYF.

This clonotype has a handful of counts. The chain is built from TRBV20-1 and TRBJ2-5; D is possibly TRBD1 or TRBD2 (5 bases each). Germline CDR1 and CDR2: DFQATT and SNEGSKA (reference sequence). The CDR3 covers 15 residues. Trimming cost V 0 bases and J 2 bases, with 13 bases left between them. CDR3 DNA sequence: TGCAGTGCTAGAGAGGTGGGGGACCTTCAAGAGACCCAGTACTTC. Translated, it gives CSAREVGDLQETQYF.

This clonotype was found many times. The chain carries TRBV20-1 and TRBJ2-1; TRBD2 aligns across 8 bases. Germline trimming cut 5 bases from V and 0 bases from J; bases unmatched to any gene: 6. CDR1 DFQATT and CDR2 SNEGSKA come from the germline V gene (reference sequence). This CDR3 region has 15 residues. CDR3 sequence (DNA): TGCAGTGCTCCTCATCGGGAGGGCTCCTACAATGAGCAGTTCTTC. The encoded protein is CSAPHREGSYNEQFF.

This clonotype was detected many times. V gene TRBV6-1 combines with J gene TRBJ2-5; the D gene is possibly TRBD2 (7 bases). This CDR3 spans 14 amino acids. The V gene's germline CDR1 is MNHNS and CDR2 SASEGT. Trimming took 8 bases from V and 1 from J, leaving 14 bases between them. The CDR3, as DNA: TGTGCCAGCCGTCGGGGGGCAAGCCAAGAGACCCAGTACTTC. This translates into CASRRGASQETQYF.

This clonotype was recorded at least ten times. The chain is built from TRBV27 and TRBJ2-7; D gene unclear. Between the trimmed V and J ends, which lost 5 bases and 5 bases, there was a span of 7 bases. The germline V gene has CDR1 MNHEY and CDR2 SMNVEV (reference sequence). There are 11 residues in the CDR3. The CDR3 bases are TGTGCCAGCAGTCAGTCTCACGAGCAGTACTTC. This encodes CASSQSHEQYF.

On this clonotype: A read error may explain this, as a much larger clone is one base away. The rearrangement uses TRBV29-1 and TRBJ2-1; 9 bases match TRBD2. The CDR3 runs 15 residues. J gave up 8 bases and V 4 bases, and 12 bases lay outside the gene matches. From germline, CDR1 is SQVTM and CDR2 ANQGSEA. CDR3: CSVGPVSGRADEQFF. CDR3 DNA sequence: TGCAGCGTTGGGCCGGTTAGCGGGAGAGCCGATGAGCAGTTCTTC.

This clonotype turned up a few times. The V call is TRBV6-5, the J call TRBJ2-3; no clear D gene. V lost 0 bases, J lost 7 bases, and 14 bases lay in between. CDR3 length: 15 residues. The germline gives CDR1 MNHEY, CDR2 SVGAGI. The CDR3 DNA is TGTGCCAGCAGTTACTCTGACGGTTGGGATTATACGCAGTATTTT. Translated: CASSYSDGWDYTQYF.